Below, 17 T cell receptor beta chains from the same sample are listed, as sequenced in a study of regulatory T cells in long-lasting Graves disease. Assembly of TCR beta libraries relied on iRepertoire HTBI primers together with Arm-PCR of CDR3 regions. MiXCR, run by TCRdb on the multiplex PCR reads, gives a single entry per CDR3 protein. The sample carries 350,000 to 500,000 distinct CDR3 sequences, roughly 15% recorded once. Time point of the sample: newly diagnosed GD, antithyroid drugs for less than 3 months. From PBMCs, RNA was extracted and then used to make the TCR library. This sample also appeared in a second study, on T cells in Graves' hyperthyroidism and ophthalmopathy.

The sequencing here drew on peripheral blood mononuclear cells (PBMCs), taken at new diagnosis, from a patient treated with antithyroid drugs. Source of these receptors: a woman aged 45-65 years with Graves disease.

The chain combines TRBV27 with TRBJ2-2, with D perhaps matching TRBD1 or TRBD2 (6 bases each). Trimming stripped 3 bases from V and 6 bases from J, with 26 bases between. The CDR3 sequence is 19 residues long. CDR1 and CDR2 from the germline V gene are MNHEY and SMNVEV (reference sequence). CDR3 nucleotides: TGTGCCAGCAGTTTTATCCCGGGCAGGGGAGGATCGGGGGCCGGGGAGCTGTTTTTT. It codes for CASSFIPGRGGSGAGELFF.

J is TRBJ2-2 and V is TRBV6-1; D not resolved. The V gene lost 1 base and the J gene lost 5 bases, with 11 bases spanning the gap. The CDR3 is made up of 15 amino acids. CDR1 MNHNS and CDR2 SASEGT come from the germline V gene. CDR3 DNA sequence: TGTGCCAGCAGTGAAGTCGGCAGGAGAACCGGGGAGCTGTTTTTT. Translating it yields CASSEVGRRTGELFF.

The chain couples TRBV9 to TRBJ2-7, with 9 bases aligning to TRBD2. Germline trimming cut 3 bases from V and 7 bases from J; bases unmatched to any gene: 11. Germline V CDR1 and CDR2: SGDLS, YYNGEE. The CDR3 length is 15 residues. Here the CDR3 DNA reads TGTGCCAGCAGCGGGGGGACTAGCCAGGTTCTGGAGCAGTACTTC. Protein sequence: CASSGGTSQVLEQYF.

This clonotype has just a few counts. The rearrangement links TRBV11-3 to TRBJ2-1, with a tentative D call TRBD2 (6 bases). Trimming removed 1 base at V and 7 bases at J, with 11 bases between. This CDR3 spans 14 amino acids. Germline CDR1 and CDR2: SGHNT and YENEEA. The CDR3 loop reads CASSLGFAGNEQFF. Here the CDR3 DNA reads TGTGCCAGCAGCTTAGGATTCGCGGGGAATGAGCAGTTCTTC.

The rearrangement uses TRBV9 and TRBJ2-1; TRBD2 matches 8 bases. This CDR3 is 17 amino acids long. The J segment lost 8 bases and the V segment lost 2 bases, leaving 15 bases of the junction unmatched. Per the germline V gene, CDR1 is SGDLS and CDR2 is YYNGEE. The CDR3, as DNA: TGTGCCAGCAGCGTGAGGACGGGAGGGCCGAAAGGGGATGAGCAGTTCTTC. Translation gives CASSVRTGGPKGDEQFF.

The sample holds many counts of this clonotype. The genes are TRBV12-3 or TRBV12-4 and TRBJ1-1; D is perhaps TRBD1 (5 bases). Trimming cost V 2 bases and J 0 bases, with 7 bases left between them. The CDR3 loop spans 14 amino acids. The DNA of the CDR3 is TGTGCCAGCAGTTTAAGACAGCTGAACACTGAAGCTTTCTTT. It is translated as CASSLRQLNTEAFF.

This CDR3 is CASSPEAGGYTGELFF. In DNA, the CDR3 is TGTGCCAGCTCACCAGAAGCGGGAGGTTACACCGGGGAGCTGTTTTTT. The rearrangement links TRBV18 to TRBJ2-2; 9 bases map to TRBD2. V dropped 2 bases and J dropped 3; count of bases not matched to a gene: 4. Germline loops: CDR1 KGHSH, CDR2 LQKENI. There are 16 residues in the CDR3.

This clonotype was seen repeatedly, ten times or more. V usage is TRBV28 and J usage is TRBJ1-2, with D possibly being TRBD1 (5 bases). This CDR3 has 14 residues. Germline CDR1 MDHEN, CDR2 SYDVKM. The V end lost 5 bases, the J end lost 5 bases, and 15 bases lay between the germline ends. CDR3 residues: CASSATPTVYGYTF. CDR3 sequence (DNA): TGTGCCAGCAGTGCCACCCCGACAGTGTATGGCTACACCTTC.

The chain recombines TRBV5-1 with TRBJ2-1; D is perhaps TRBD2 (7 bases). CDR3 length equals 15 residues. The germline V and J ends were trimmed by 0 bases and 4 bases, with 11 bases remaining between them. CDR1 and CDR2 (germline): SGHRS, YFSETQ. Here the CDR3 DNA reads TGCGCCAGCAGCTTGGGCAGGGGACTATACAATGAGCAGTTCTTC. Translating gives CASSLGRGLYNEQFF.

This clonotype was found many times. The CDR3 loop is CSVGGADSFVKETQYF. CDR3 nucleotide sequence: TGCAGCGTTGGGGGGGCAGACAGCTTTGTTAAAGAGACCCAGTACTTC. The J gene is TRBJ2-5, the V gene TRBV29-1, with D perhaps given as TRBD1 or TRBD2 (6 bases each). This CDR3 is built from 16 residues. The ends were cut back, 4 bases at V and 3 bases at J, with 21 bases in the middle. CDR1 SQVTM and CDR2 ANQGSEA come from the germline V gene.

This clonotype was picked up a small number of times. V usage is TRBV5-1 and J usage is TRBJ1-2; D might be TRBD1 (5 bases). The germline CDR1 and CDR2 sequences are SGHRS and YFSETQ. The CDR3 totals 13 residues. Trimming stripped 0 bases from V and 7 bases from J, with 10 bases between. CDR3 region: CASSLEAGSGYTF. Written as DNA, the CDR3 is TGCGCCAGCAGCTTGGAGGCAGGGAGTGGCTACACCTTC.

This clonotype was counted between two and nine times. The DNA of the CDR3 is TGTGCCAGCAGCACCGATAGCGGGAGCTCCACAGATACGCAGTATTTT. As protein: CASSTDSGSSTDTQYF. The chain uses TRBV5-4 and TRBJ2-3; 9 bases are shared with TRBD2. After removal of 4 bases from V and 2 bases from J, the junction contained 8 bases not matched to a gene. The germline CDR1 and CDR2 sequences are SGHNT and YYREEE (reference sequence). This CDR3 region has 16 residues.

This clonotype was seen many times. The DNA of the CDR3 is TGTGCCAGCAGCGTAGGTAACAGGGAACACGAGCAGTACTTC. This translates into CASSVGNREHEQYF. The rearrangement links TRBV9 to TRBJ2-7, with D possibly being TRBD1 (6 bases). V gave up 0 bases and J gave up 5 bases, with 12 bases separating them. This CDR3 is 14 amino acids long. Germline V lookup: CDR1 SGDLS, CDR2 YYNGEE.

This clonotype was picked up many times. This chain joins TRBV7-9 and TRBJ2-5, with no clear D. The CDR3 runs 13 residues. Between the trimmed V and J ends, which lost 3 bases and 1 base, there was a span of 6 bases. Germline assignment: CDR1 SEHNR and CDR2 FQNEAQ (reference sequence). This CDR3 is CASSLTLQETQYF. Written as DNA, the CDR3 is TGTGCCAGCAGCTTGACACTCCAAGAGACCCAGTACTTC.

This clonotype was found a few times. The chain couples TRBV29-1 to TRBJ2-1; D uncertain. Germline CDR1 is SQVTM and CDR2 is ANQGSEA. CDR3 length: 15 residues. The V end lost 0 bases, the J end lost 0 bases, and 9 bases lay between the germline ends. CDR3 region: CSVEEYLSSYNEQFF. The CDR3 DNA reads as TGCAGCGTTGAAGAATACTTAAGCTCCTACAATGAGCAGTTCTTC.

This clonotype was detected only a few times. This chain links TRBV11-3 with TRBJ2-3, with 10 bases fitting TRBD2. J was trimmed by 2 bases and V by 4 bases; bases with no gene match: 3. CDR1 and CDR2 from the germline V gene are SGHNT and YENEEA. This CDR3 is built from 15 residues. As DNA, the CDR3 is TGTGCCAGCAGCTCTAGCGGGAGCTTCACAGATACGCAGTATTTT. Translating gives CASSSSGSFTDTQYF.

The chain links TRBV15 to TRBJ2-2, with unresolved D. CDR1 and CDR2 from the germline V gene are LNHNV and YYDKDF (reference sequence). Trimming removed 1 base at V and 4 bases at J, with 19 bases between. The CDR3 runs to 18 residues. In DNA form, the CDR3 reads TGTGCCACCAGCAGAGTGGGCCTTCGGGTTTTTGCCACCGGGGAGCTGTTTTTT. Protein sequence: CATSRVGLRVFATGELFF.